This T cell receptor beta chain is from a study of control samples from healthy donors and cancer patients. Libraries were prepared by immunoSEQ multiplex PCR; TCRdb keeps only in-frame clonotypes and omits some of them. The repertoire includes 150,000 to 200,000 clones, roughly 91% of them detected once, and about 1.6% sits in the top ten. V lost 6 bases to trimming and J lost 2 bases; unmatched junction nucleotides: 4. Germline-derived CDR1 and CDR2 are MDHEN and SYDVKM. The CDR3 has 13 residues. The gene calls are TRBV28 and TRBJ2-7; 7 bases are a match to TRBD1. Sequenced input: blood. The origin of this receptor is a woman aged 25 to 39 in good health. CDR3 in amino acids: CASRRDSTYEQYF. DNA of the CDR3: TGTGCCAGCAGACGGGACAGTACCTACGAGCAGTACTTC.